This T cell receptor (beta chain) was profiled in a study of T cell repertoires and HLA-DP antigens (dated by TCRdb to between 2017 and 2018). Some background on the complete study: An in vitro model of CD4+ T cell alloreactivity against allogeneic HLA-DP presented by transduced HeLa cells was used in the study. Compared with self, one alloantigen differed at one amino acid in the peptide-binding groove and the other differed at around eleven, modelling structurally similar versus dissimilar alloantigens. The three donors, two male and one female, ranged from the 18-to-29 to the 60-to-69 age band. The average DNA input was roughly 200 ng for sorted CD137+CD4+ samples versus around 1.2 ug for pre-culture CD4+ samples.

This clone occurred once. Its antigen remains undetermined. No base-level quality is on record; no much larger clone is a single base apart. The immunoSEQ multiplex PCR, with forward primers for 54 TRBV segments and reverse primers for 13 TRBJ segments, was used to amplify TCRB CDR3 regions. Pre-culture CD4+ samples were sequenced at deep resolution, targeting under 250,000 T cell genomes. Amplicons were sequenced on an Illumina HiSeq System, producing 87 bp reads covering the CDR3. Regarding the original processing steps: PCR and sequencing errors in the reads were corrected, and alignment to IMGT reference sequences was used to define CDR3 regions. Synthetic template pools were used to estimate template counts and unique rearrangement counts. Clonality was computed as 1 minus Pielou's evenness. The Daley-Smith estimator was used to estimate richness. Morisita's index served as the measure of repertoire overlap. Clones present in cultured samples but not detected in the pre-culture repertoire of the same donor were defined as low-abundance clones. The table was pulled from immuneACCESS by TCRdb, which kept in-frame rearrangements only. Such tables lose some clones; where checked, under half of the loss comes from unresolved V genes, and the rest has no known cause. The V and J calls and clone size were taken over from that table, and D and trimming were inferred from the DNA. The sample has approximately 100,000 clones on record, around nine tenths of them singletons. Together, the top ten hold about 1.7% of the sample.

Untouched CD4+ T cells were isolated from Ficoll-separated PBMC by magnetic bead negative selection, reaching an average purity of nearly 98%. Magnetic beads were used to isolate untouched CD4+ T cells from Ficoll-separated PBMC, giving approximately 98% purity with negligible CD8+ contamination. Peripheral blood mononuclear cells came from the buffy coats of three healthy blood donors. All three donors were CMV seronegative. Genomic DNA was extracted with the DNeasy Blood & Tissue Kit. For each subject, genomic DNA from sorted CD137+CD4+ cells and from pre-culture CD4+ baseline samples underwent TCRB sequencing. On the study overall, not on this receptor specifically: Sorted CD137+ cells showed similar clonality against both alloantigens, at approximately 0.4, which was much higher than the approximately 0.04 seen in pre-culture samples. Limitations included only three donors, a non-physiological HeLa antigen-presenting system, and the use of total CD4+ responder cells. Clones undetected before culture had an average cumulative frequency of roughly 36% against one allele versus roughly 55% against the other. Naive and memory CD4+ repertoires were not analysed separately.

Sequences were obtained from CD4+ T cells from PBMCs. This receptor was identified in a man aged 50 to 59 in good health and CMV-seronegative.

The CDR3 protein: CASSRFPTGGKEQPQHF. The sequence in DNA is TGTGCCAGCAGCCGGTTTCCGACAGGGGGAAAAGAACAGCCCCAGCATTTT. The rearranged chain carries TRBV7-9 and TRBJ1-5, and TRBD1 aligns with 9 junction nucleotides. Including the terminal cysteine and phenylalanine, the CDR3 comprises 17 residues. Only CDR3 DNA remains: 51 bases, in frame from the first base. After removal of 5 bases from V and 7 bases from J, the junction retains 15 bases not matched to a gene. The germline V gene (reference sequence) supplies CDR1 SEHNR and CDR2 FQNEAQ.